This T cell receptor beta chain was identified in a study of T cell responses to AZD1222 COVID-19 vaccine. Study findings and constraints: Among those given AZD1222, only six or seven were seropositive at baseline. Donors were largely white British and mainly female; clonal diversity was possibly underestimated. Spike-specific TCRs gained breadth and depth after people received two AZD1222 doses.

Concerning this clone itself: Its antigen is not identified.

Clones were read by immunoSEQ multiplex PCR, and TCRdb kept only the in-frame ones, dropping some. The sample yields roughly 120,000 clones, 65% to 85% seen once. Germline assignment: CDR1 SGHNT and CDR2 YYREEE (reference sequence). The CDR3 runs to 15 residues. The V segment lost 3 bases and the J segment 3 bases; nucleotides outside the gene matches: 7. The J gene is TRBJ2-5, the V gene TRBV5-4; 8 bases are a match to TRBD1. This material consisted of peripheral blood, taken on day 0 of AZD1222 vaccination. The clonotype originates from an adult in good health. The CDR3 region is CASSSQQGGKETQYF. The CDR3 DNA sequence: TGTGCCAGCAGCTCACAACAGGGGGGCAAAGAGACCCAGTACTTC. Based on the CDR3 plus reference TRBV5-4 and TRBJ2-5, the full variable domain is ETGVTQSPTHLIKTRGQQVTLRCSSQSGHNTVSWYQQALGQGPQFIFQYYREEENGRGNFPPRFSGLQFPNYSSELNVNALELDDSALYLCASSSQQGGKETQYFGPGTRLLVL.